Given below is one T cell receptor (beta chain) in context. This clonotype was recorded a few times. The specificity of this receptor is unknown. Base quality data are lacking; no much larger clone is found one base away. The data stem from a study of T cells after yellow fever vaccination (dated by TCRdb to the late 2010s). For the study in its entirety: The SMART-Seq v4 Ultra Low Input RNA kit was used to prepare libraries from fractions with low cell numbers. Bulk TCR alpha and beta repertoires were sequenced longitudinally to track T-cell clones before and after primary and booster YFV17D yellow fever vaccination. Two healthy male donors, one aged 18 to 29 and one aged 30 to 40 years, made up the cohort. Blood was collected at multiple timepoints before and after primary and secondary immunization, and bulk PBMC replicates and cell subsets were isolated.

TCR cDNA was synthesized by 5'RACE template switching, which introduced a universal primer site and unique molecular identifiers. Priming of cDNA synthesis was performed from both the TCR alpha and TCR beta constant segments. Library amplification involved two PCR steps, and the second step added sample barcodes and sequencing adapters. Sequencing of the libraries was done on either Illumina HiSeq 2500 (2x100 bp) or NovaSeq (2x150 bp). On the study's bioinformatics: MIGEC was used to demultiplex reads and collapse the reads into UMI consensus sequences, and MiXCR was used for V(D)J alignment. Clonotypes responding to the vaccine were identified with edgeR on replicate PBMC samples, with the criteria of FDR below 0.01 and a log2 fold change above 5 up to day 15. Each bulk clonotype received a CD4 or CD8 identity based on whether the sequenced CD4 or CD8 repertoire contained that clonotype at higher abundance. TCRdb applied fastp at Q25 and MiXCR to the public reads, then kept only in-frame beta chains. Rows with one shared CDR3 protein collapse into an entry with the most common genes and DNA. The V and J calls were not made by the authors but by TCRdb's processing. The sample has roughly 250,000 distinct CDR3 sequences on record, roughly 13% of them singletons. The ten largest clonotypes hold 0.4% to 0.65% of the sample.

The junction carries 8 bases between V and J, which are trimmed by 0 bases and 11 bases respectively. Measured from the cysteine to the phenylalanine, the CDR3 is 12 residues long. The entry retains the CDR3 DNA only, 36 bases that are in frame from base 1. Per the germline V gene, LGHNA is the CDR1 and YSLEER is the CDR2. Broader findings and caveats from the paper: A small share of clonotypes was detected in both CD4 and CD8 compartments, with the overlap likely arising from convergent recombination. Compared with the primary T-cell response, the secondary T-cell response was weaker but faster, peaking on day 5 rather than day 15. The study included only two donors, which limits how far the findings can be generalized. Because abundant contaminating clonotypes from the bulk population could be contained in FACS-sorted repertoires, computational filtering was required. Most clones expanded after primary vaccination were re-detected after the booster (almost 98% of CD4 and around 86% of CD8), suggesting broad memory maintenance.

This specimen's treatment or condition label, interpreted: live attenuated yellow fever vaccine strain. A standard Ficoll-Paque protocol was used to isolate PBMCs from peripheral blood. Dynabeads CD4 and CD8 positive selection kits were used to isolate the CD4 and CD8 T-cell fractions. TriZol was used to extract RNA from bulk PBMCs, from CD4 and CD8 fractions, and from dextramer-positive and dextramer-negative fractions. The rearrangement combines TRBV4-3 with TRBJ2-1, and perhaps TRBD2 as D gene, on 6 matching bases. The TCR comes from a young man who received the YFV17D yellow fever vaccine. Sequenced here: CD4+ T cells sorted from PBMCs, sampled 45 days after the yellow fever booster vaccination. The DNA sequence follows: TGCGCCAGCAGCCAAGATCGGGGGAAGCAGTTCTTC. Its product reads: CASSQDRGKQFF.